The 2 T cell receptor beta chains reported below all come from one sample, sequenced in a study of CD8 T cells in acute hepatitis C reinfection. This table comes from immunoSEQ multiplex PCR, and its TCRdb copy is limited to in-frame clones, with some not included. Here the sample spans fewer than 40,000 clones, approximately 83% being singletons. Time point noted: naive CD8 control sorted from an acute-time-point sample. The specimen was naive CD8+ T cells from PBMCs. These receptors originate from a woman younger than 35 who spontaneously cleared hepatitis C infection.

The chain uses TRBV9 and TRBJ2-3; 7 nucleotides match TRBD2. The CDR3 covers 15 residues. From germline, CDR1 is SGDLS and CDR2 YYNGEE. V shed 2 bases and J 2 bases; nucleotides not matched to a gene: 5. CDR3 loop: CASSVEAGLTDTQYF. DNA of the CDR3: TGTGCCAGCAGCGTCGAAGCGGGACTCACAGATACGCAGTATTTT.

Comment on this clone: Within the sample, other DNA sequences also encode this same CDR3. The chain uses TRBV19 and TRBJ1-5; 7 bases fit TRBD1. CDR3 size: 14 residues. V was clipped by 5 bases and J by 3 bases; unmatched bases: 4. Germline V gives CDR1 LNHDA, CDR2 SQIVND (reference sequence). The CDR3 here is CASSPGTVNQPQHF. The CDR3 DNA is TGTGCCAGTAGTCCTGGGACAGTCAATCAGCCCCAGCATTTT.